Listed below are T cell receptor beta chains from one sample, sequenced in a study of OX40 agonist ivuxolimab in advanced cancers. Generated by immunoSEQ multiplex PCR, the TCRdb table keeps only in-frame clones and is missing some. This sample has roughly 51,000 clones, with roughly 90% found just once. This specimen consisted of CD4+ or CD8+ T cells sorted from blood, obtained in a trial of the OX40 agonist ivuxolimab. The receptors originated from an adult with an advanced solid tumor such as melanoma, head and neck, liver or kidney cancer. Each CDR3 is given with its conserved first and last residue. A D gene is named only where the DNA matches it firmly. Some rows mark clone size as missing; the rest say once, few, many or name a class of expanded clone.

D gene | J gene | clone size | V gene | CDR3 DNA | CDR3 protein
NA | TRBJ2-1 | NA | TRBV10-3 | TGTGCCATCAGTGAGTATGAGAATGAGCAGTTCTTC | CAISEYENEQFF
NA | TRBJ1-1 | NA | TRBV7-2 | TGTGCCAGCAGCTTAACGGCAAACGCGAACACTGAAGCTTTCTTT | CASSLTANANTEAFF
NA | TRBJ1-1 | NA | TRBV6-6 | TGTGCCAGCAGTTACTGGGCTATGAACACTGAAGCTTTCTTT | CASSYWAMNTEAFF
NA | TRBJ1-5 | NA | TRBV30 | TGTGCCTGGAGTGGAGGGGGGGCAGTTAATCAGCCCCAGCATTTT | CAWSGGGAVNQPQHF
TRBD1 | TRBJ2-5 | NA | TRBV11-2 | TGTGCCAGCAGCTTAGGGGCGGACAGGCTAGAGACCCAGTACTTC | CASSLGADRLETQYF
TRBD2 | TRBJ2-7 | NA | TRBV7-9 | TGTGCCAGCAGCTTAGAAGGACTAGCGGGAGGAAGAAGCTCCTACGAGCAGTACTTC | CASSLEGLAGGRSSYEQYF
TRBD1 | TRBJ2-7 | NA | TRBV5-4 | TGTGCCAGCAGGTTCCGGGACAGGGTTTCGCAGTACTTC | CASRFRDRVSQYF
TRBD2 | TRBJ2-2 | NA | TRBV7-8 | TGTGCCAGCAGCTTGGAGGCCCAGGGAGTCGGGAGGGCCGGTTGGGCCGGGGAGCTGTTTTTT | CASSLEAQGVGRAGWAGELFF
NA | TRBJ1-2 | NA | TRBV18 | TGTGCCAGCTCACCAGTCTCCGGCAGGGATAACTATGGCTACACCTTC | CASSPVSGRDNYGYTF
NA | TRBJ2-4 | NA | TRBV28 | TGTGCCAGCAGCCCCCCCGGGAGATCAGGCATTCAGTACTTC | CASSPPGRSGIQYF
NA | TRBJ1-4 | NA | TRBV4-1 | TGCGCCAGCACACAACGGGGAGAAAAACTGTTTTTT | CASTQRGEKLFF
TRBD1 | TRBJ2-2 | NA | TRBV9 | TGTGCCAGCAGCCCCAGGGGGCCGAACACCGGGGAGCTGTTTTTT | CASSPRGPNTGELFF
TRBD1 | TRBJ1-5 | NA | TRBV2 | TGTGCCAGCACCGTGGGACAGGGATTGAAACAGCCCCAGCATTTT | CASTVGQGLKQPQHF
TRBD1 | TRBJ1-3 | NA | TRBV6-1 | TGTGCCAGCAGTGAAGCGCGGGGGACAGGGGAGGACTCTGGAAACACCATATATTTT | CASSEARGTGEDSGNTIYF
TRBD1 | TRBJ1-1 | once | TRBV5-1 | TGCGCCAGCAGCTACTCAGGGGGAACGAACACTGAAGCTTTCTTT | CASSYSGGTNTEAFF
NA | TRBJ2-5 | NA | TRBV5-4 | TGTGCCAGCAGCTCCGCCGAGACCCAGTACTTC | CASSSAETQYF
NA | TRBJ2-2 | NA | TRBV19 | TGTGCCAGGGGCCGGGGCACCGGGGAGCTGTTTTTT | CARGRGTGELFF
TRBD2 | TRBJ2-3 | NA | TRBV5-4 | TGTGCCAGCAGCTCGTTAAGACTAGCGGGAGTATCGCGTACGCAGTATTTT | CASSSLRLAGVSRTQYF
NA | TRBJ2-5 | NA | TRBV2 | TGTGCCAGCAATGGGAGCTTTCGGATCCCCCAAGAGACCCAGTACTTC | CASNGSFRIPQETQYF
NA | TRBJ2-3 | NA | TRBV28 | TGTGCCACCCTTGTGGGGGGCATAGATACGCAGTATTTT | CATLVGGIDTQYF
NA | TRBJ2-2 | once | TRBV5-6 | TGTGCCAGCAGCAGACAGGCCCCGGGAACCGGGGAGCTGTTTTTT | CASSRQAPGTGELFF
NA | TRBJ2-1 | NA | TRBV11-3 | TGTGCCAGCAGCTTAGAAGGAAATACTAGAGTCCATGAGCAGTTCTTC | CASSLEGNTRVHEQFF
NA | TRBJ2-5 | once | TRBV5-1 | TGCGCCAGCAGCTTGGCCCGAGGTTGGGAGACCCAGTACTTC | CASSLARGWETQYF
TRBD2 | TRBJ2-2 | NA | TRBV19 | TGTGCCAGTACCGAACTGGGGAGGGACACCGGGGAGCTGTTTTTT | CASTELGRDTGELFF
TRBD1 | TRBJ1-4 | NA | TRBV23-1 | TGCGCCAGCAGTCAATATTCTGGGGACAGGGGTGAAAAACTGTTTTTT | CASSQYSGDRGEKLFF
TRBD2 | TRBJ2-2 | NA | TRBV7-3 | TGTGCCAGCAGCTTTAGCGGGAGGGCCCCCGGGGAGCTGTTTTTT | CASSFSGRAPGELFF
NA | TRBJ2-3 | NA | TRBV5-1 | TGCGCCAGCAGCTTGGACAGCAACACAGATACGCAGTATTTT | CASSLDSNTDTQYF
TRBD1 | TRBJ1-2 | NA | TRBV6-6 | TGTGCCAGCAGTTATGGACAGGGGCATGGCTACACCTTC | CASSYGQGHGYTF
TRBD1 | TRBJ2-7 | NA | TRBV6-1 | TGTGCCAGCAGTCACAGGGGATTCTCCTACGAGCAGTACTTC | CASSHRGFSYEQYF
NA | TRBJ2-1 | NA | TRBV4-2 | TGTGCCAGCAGCCGGGAGGCAGGGCCCGGGAATGAGCAGTTCTTC | CASSREAGPGNEQFF
TRBD2 | TRBJ2-1 | NA | TRBV7-8 | TGTGCCAGCAGTTACGGACTAGCGGGTAATGAGCAGTTCTTC | CASSYGLAGNEQFF
NA | TRBJ2-7 | NA | TRBV2 | TGTGCCAGCAGTCATCTAAGCTCCTACGAGCAGTACTTC | CASSHLSSYEQYF
TRBD2 | TRBJ2-5 | NA | TRBV6-1 | TGTGCCAGCAGTGACGTGGGTGGGACTAGCGGAGTCCCGAGGGGGACCCAGTACTTC | CASSDVGGTSGVPRGTQYF
TRBD1 | TRBJ2-1 | NA | TRBV29-1 | TGCAGCGTTGAAGGGGGACAGGGGTACAATGAGCAGTTCTTC | CSVEGGQGYNEQFF
TRBD1 | TRBJ1-6 | NA | TRBV9 | TGTGCCAGCAGCTTCGGGACAGGGACTTCACCCCTCCACTTT | CASSFGTGTSPLHF
NA | TRBJ2-3 | NA | TRBV27 | TGTGCCAGCAGTTTATACAGCTTAGATACGCAGTATTTT | CASSLYSLDTQYF
NA | TRBJ1-2 | NA | TRBV5-1 | TGCGCCAGCAGCCGCCCCGGCCCAGACAGTAACTATGGCTACACCTTC | CASSRPGPDSNYGYTF
NA | TRBJ1-5 | NA | TRBV28 | TGTGCCAGCAGTTCTCCTGTGTGGGGGGGCAGGCAGCCCCAGCATTTT | CASSSPVWGGRQPQHF
NA | TRBJ2-2 | once | TRBV28 | TGTGCCAGCAGTTTATGGCAGACCGGGGAGCTGTTTTTT | CASSLWQTGELFF
NA | TRBJ1-5 | NA | TRBV6-1 | TGTGCCAGCAGTGAAGCCGGGGGGGCTCAGCCCCAGCATTTT | CASSEAGGAQPQHF
TRBD1 | TRBJ2-6 | NA | TRBV2 | TGTGCCAGCACCGGACAGGGGAAAAACTCTGGGGCCAACGTCCTGACTTTC | CASTGQGKNSGANVLTF
NA | TRBJ1-2 | once | TRBV7-9 | TGTGCCAGCAGCCCGGACAGTTACTATGGCTACACCTTC | CASSPDSYYGYTF
TRBD2 | TRBJ2-7 | NA | TRBV4-2 | TGTGCCAGCAGCCAAGCCGGGGGGCGGGAGGTTTACGAGCAGTACTTC | CASSQAGGREVYEQYF
NA | TRBJ2-7 | NA | TRBV28 | TGTGCCAGCAGTTTAATAGGGTACGAGCAGTACTTC | CASSLIGYEQYF
NA | TRBJ2-5 | NA | TRBV4-1 | TGCGCCAGCAGCCTCCGACTAACGCAAGAGACCCAGTACTTC | CASSLRLTQETQYF
NA | TRBJ2-3 | NA | TRBV5-1 | TGCGCCAGCAGCCCTCCAGGGACAGATACGCAGTATTTT | CASSPPGTDTQYF
NA | TRBJ2-1 | NA | TRBV29-1 | TGCACCTTCAGCCGAACTCTCTACAATGAGCAGTTCTTC | CTFSRTLYNEQFF
TRBD2 | TRBJ2-7 | NA | TRBV19 | TGTGCCAGTAGTATTTGGACTAGCGGGGCCTACGAGCAGTACTTC | CASSIWTSGAYEQYF